This T cell receptor beta chain derives from a study of glioma-infiltrating T cells. Study-level points and caveats: Only very few CDR3 sequences appeared in both tissue and blood. Gliomas, especially low-grade, showed above-expected tissue-blood divergence; non-neoplastic patients showed below.

Amplification of TCR alpha and beta CDR3 regions from RNA used iRepertoire nested multiplex PCR. Tissue mRNA or PBMC total RNA, 100-400 ng, went into one-step reverse transcription and amplification. TCRdb analysed the multiplex PCR reads with MiXCR anew, one entry per CDR3 protein. The sample includes about 110,000 distinct CDR3 sequences, 20% to 25% of them seen just once. There are many counts of this clonotype. The antigen is unknown. The source of this sequence is a human donor with low-grade glioma or glioblastoma, undergoing nonglioma brain surgery, or in good health (not recorded which). The material sequenced was glioma tissue, nonneoplastic brain tissue, or PBMCs (not recorded which).

The CDR3, as DNA: TGTGCCAGCAGTAAGGGACTAGCGGGAGACGCAGGCAATGAGCAGTTCTTC. It codes for CASSKGLAGDAGNEQFF. The chain carries TRBV6-1 and TRBJ2-1; TRBD2 matches at 14 bases. Germline V gene sequence: CDR1 MNHNS, CDR2 SASEGT. The CDR3 totals 17 residues. Trimming removed 5 bases from V and 6 bases from J; junction bases left unmatched: 9.